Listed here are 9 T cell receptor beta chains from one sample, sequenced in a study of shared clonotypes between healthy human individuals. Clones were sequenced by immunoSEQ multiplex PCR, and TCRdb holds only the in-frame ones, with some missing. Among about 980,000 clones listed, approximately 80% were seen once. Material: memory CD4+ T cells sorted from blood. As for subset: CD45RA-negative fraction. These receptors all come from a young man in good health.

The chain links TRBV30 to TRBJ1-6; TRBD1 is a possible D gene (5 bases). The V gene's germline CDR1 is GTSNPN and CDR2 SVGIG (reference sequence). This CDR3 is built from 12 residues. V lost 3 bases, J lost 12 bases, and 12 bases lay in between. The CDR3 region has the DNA TGTGCCTGGAGGGGAGTCAGGGAACCCCTCCACTTT. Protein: CAWRGVREPLHF.

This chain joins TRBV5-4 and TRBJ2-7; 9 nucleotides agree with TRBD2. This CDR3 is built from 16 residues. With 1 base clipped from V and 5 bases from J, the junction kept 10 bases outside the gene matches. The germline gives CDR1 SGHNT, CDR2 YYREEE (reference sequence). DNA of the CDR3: TGTGCCAGCAGCTTGCGGGGCGGGGGGGCATTCCACGAGCAGTACTTC. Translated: CASSLRGGGAFHEQYF.

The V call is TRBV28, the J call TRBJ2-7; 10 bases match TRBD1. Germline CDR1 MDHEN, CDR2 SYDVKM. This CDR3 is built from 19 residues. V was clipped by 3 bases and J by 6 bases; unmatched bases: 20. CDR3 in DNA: TGTGCCAGCAGTTTCTCCCGGGACAGGGGTCCGGGAGACCGGGGCGAGCAGTACTTC. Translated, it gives CASSFSRDRGPGDRGEQYF. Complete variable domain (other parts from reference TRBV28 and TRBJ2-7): DVKVTQSSRYLVKRTGEKVFLECVQDMDHENMFWYRQDPGLGLRLIYFSYDVKMKEKGDIPEGYSVSREKKERFSLILESASTNQTSMYLCASSFSRDRGPGDRGEQYFGPGTRLTVT.

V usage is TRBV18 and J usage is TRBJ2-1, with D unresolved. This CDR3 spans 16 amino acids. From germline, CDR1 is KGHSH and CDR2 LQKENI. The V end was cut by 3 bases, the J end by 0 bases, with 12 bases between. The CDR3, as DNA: TGTGCCAGCTCACCTTCAATAGCCGCCTCCTACAATGAGCAGTTCTTC. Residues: CASSPSIAASYNEQFF.

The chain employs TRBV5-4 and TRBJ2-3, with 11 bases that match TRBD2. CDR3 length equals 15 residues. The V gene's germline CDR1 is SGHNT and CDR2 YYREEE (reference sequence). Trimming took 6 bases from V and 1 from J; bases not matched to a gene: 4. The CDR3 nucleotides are TGTGCCAGCATCCCTAGCGGGGGGCGCACAGATACGCAGTATTTT. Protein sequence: CASIPSGGRTDTQYF.

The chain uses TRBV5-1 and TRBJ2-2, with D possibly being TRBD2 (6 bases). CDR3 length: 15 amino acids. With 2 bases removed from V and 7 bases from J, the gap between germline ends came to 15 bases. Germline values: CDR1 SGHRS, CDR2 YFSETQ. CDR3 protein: CASSLVAGGNGELFF. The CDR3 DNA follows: TGCGCCAGCAGCTTAGTGGCAGGCGGGAACGGGGAGCTGTTTTTT.

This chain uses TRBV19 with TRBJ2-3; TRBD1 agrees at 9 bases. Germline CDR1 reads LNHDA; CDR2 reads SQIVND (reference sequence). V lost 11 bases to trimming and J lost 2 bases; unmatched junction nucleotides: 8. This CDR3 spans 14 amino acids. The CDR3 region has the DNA TGTGCCTCACAGGACAGGGGTGTCACAGATACGCAGTATTTT. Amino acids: CASQDRGVTDTQYF.

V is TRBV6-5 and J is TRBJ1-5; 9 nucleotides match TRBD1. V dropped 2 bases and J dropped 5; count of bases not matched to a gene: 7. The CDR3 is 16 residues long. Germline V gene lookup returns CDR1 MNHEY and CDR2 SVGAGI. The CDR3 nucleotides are TGTGCCAGCAGTTACCCCCGGGACAGGGTGGATCAGCCCCAGCATTTT. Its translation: CASSYPRDRVDQPQHF.

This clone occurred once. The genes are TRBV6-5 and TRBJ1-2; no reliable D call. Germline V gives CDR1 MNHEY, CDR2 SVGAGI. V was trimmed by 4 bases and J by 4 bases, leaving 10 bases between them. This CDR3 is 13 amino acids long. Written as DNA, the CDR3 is TGTGCCAGCAGTTCGCACGTTAGCTATGGCTACACCTTC. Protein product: CASSSHVSYGYTF.